This T cell receptor beta chain was captured in a study of T cell repertoires in cytomegalovirus infection. On the study more broadly: Matching HLA type, along with CMV infection, was indicated by public TCR beta signatures.

V lost 0 bases, J lost 1 base, and 11 bases lay in between. The CDR3 runs to 16 residues. The V gene's germline CDR1 is MGHRA and CDR2 YSYEKL. Points from the study as a whole: In two of eight donors, the top clonotype was HLA-C-restricted CMV-specific.

This clonotype was seen a few times. Its matching antigen is unknown. One entry per CDR3 protein results from TCRdb running MiXCR on the reads. The sample has 290,000 or so distinct CDR3 sequences; 9.6% are singletons. The sequence was obtained from a human donor in good health (CMV status not recorded). Some clones in this sample may be carry-over from other donors' samples. The sequenced material came from PBMCs. The V call is TRBV4-1, the J call TRBJ2-3, with D uncertain. The CDR3 DNA reads as TGCGCCAGCAGCCAAGAACATGCCCCTGGCACAGATACGCAGTATTTT. Protein product: CASSQEHAPGTDTQYF.